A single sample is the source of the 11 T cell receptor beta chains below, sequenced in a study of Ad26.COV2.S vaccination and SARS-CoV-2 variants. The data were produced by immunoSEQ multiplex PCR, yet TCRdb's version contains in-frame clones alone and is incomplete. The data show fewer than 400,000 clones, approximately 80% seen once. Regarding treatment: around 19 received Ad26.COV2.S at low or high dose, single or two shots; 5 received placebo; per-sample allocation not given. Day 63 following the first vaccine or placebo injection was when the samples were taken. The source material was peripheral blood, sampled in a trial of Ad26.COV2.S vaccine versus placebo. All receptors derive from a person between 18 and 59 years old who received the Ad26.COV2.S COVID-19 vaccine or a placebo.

This chain's CDR3 is CASSLRTGGGGELFF. In DNA form, the CDR3 reads TGTGCCAGCAGTTTAAGGACAGGGGGCGGCGGGGAGCTGTTTTTT. This sequence joins TRBV27 and TRBJ2-2; TRBD1 matches at 11 bases. CDR1 MNHEY and CDR2 SMNVEV come from the germline V gene (reference sequence). Trimming at V came to 2 bases and at J to 7 bases, leaving 3 bases not matched to a gene. The CDR3 has 15 amino acids.

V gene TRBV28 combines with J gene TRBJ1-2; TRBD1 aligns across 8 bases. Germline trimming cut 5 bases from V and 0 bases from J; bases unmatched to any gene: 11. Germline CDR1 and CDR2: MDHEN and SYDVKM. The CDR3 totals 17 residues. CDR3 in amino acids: CASSLLRQGRANYGYTF. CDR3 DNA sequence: TGTGCCAGCAGTCTACTCCGACAGGGGAGAGCTAACTATGGCTACACCTTC.

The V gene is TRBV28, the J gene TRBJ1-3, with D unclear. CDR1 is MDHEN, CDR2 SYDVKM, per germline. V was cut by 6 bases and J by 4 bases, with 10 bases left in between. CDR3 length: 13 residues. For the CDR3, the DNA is TGTGCCAGCAGGGATGTGCCCGGAAACACCATATATTTT. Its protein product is CASRDVPGNTIYF.

CDR3 nucleotides: TGTGCCAGCAGCTCTCTCAGGGAGACCAGCTCCTACGAGCAGTACTTC. Its protein product is CASSSLRETSSYEQYF. The chain uses TRBV28 and TRBJ2-7, with D possibly being TRBD1 or TRBD2 (5 bases each). The germline gives CDR1 MDHEN, CDR2 SYDVKM. V lost 6 bases and J lost 0, with 18 bases in between. The CDR3 has 16 residues.

CDR3 bases: TGTGCCAGCAGTCGGATTCAGGGTGGCCCAGATACGCAGTATTTT. Encoded protein: CASSRIQGGPDTQYF. The gene calls are TRBV28 and TRBJ2-3, with D possibly being TRBD1 (5 bases). The ends were cut back, 5 bases at V and 4 bases at J, with 16 bases in the middle. The CDR3 contains 15 residues. Germline V CDR1 and CDR2: MDHEN, SYDVKM.

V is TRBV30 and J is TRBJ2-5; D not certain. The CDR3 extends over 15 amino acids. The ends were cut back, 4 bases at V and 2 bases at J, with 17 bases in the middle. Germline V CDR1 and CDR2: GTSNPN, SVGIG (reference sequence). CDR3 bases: TGTGCCTGGAACCACGGTCTTGGTGTTCAAGAGACCCAGTACTTC. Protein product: CAWNHGLGVQETQYF.

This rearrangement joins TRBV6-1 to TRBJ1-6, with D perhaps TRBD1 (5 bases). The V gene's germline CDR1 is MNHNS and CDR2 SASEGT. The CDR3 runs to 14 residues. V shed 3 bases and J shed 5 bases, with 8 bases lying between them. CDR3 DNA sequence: TGTGCCAGCAGTGAGGGACGGGATAATTCACCCCTCCACTTT. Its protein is CASSEGRDNSPLHF.

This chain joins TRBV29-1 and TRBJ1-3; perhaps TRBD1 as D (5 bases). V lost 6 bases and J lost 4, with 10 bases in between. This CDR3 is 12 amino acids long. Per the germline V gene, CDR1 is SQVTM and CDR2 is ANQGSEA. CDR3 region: CSVDPGGNTIYF. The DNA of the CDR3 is TGCAGCGTGGACCCAGGGGGAAACACCATATATTTT.

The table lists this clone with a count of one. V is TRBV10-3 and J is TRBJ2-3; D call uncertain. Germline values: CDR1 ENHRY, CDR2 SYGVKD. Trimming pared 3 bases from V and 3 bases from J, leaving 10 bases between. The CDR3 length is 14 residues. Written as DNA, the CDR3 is TGTGCCATCAGTGATAGCAGAGAAACAGATACGCAGTATTTT. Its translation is CAISDSRETDTQYF.

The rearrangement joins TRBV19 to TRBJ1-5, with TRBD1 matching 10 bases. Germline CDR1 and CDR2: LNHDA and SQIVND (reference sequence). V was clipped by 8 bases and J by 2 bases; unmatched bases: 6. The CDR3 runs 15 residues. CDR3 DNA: TGTGCCAGTTGGGACAGGGGAAACGGCAATCAGCCCCAGCATTTT. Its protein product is CASWDRGNGNQPQHF. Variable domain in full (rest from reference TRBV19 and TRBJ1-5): DGGITQSPKYLFRKEGQNVTLSCEQNLNHDAMYWYRQDPGQGLRLIYYSQIVNDFQKGDIAEGYSVSREKKESFPLTVTSAQKNPTAFYLCASWDRGNGNQPQHFGDGTRLSIL.

CDR3 amino acids: CAISESPISGNTIYF. The CDR3 DNA is TGTGCCATCAGTGAGTCGCCGATCTCTGGAAACACCATATATTTT. This sequence joins TRBV10-3 and TRBJ1-3; no reliable D call. In germline, CDR1 is ENHRY, CDR2 SYGVKD. V gave up 0 bases and J gave up 0 bases, with 6 bases separating them. This CDR3 comprises 15 residues.